This T cell receptor beta chain was identified during a study of response to subunit inactivated influenza vaccine. Study results and caveats: The authors proposed limited new T cell recruitment per seasonal influenza vaccination.

This CDR3 has 16 residues. Trimming stripped 0 bases from V and 6 bases from J, with 13 bases between. Germline assignment: CDR1 SGDLS and CDR2 YYNGEE. TCRdb re-analysed the RT-PCR reads in MiXCR, keeping a single row per CDR3 protein. The sample contains 250,000 to 350,000 distinct CDR3 sequences, about 20% of which appear only once. Of note for this clonotype: Its antigen is not identified.

This TCR was recovered from a man in his fifties or sixties who received an inactivated influenza vaccine. The specimen comprised PBMCs from blood, sampled about 20 months after vaccination. V usage is TRBV9 and J usage is TRBJ1-6; D may be TRBD1 (6 bases). The DNA of the CDR3 is TGTGCCAGCAGCGTAGGTGGTGGGGGCGGTAATTCACCCCTCCACTTT. Its translation: CASSVGGGGGNSPLHF.